A selection of T cell receptor beta chains follows, all from one sample in a study of T cells in Graves' hyperthyroidism and ophthalmopathy. TCRdb called the multiplex PCR reads again in MiXCR, with one record for every CDR3 protein. Here the sample spans 650,000 to 700,000 distinct CDR3 sequences, 17% being singletons. Source material: blood. The receptor source for this set is a man in his forties or fifties with Graves' hyperthyroidism. Both conserved end residues are part of each CDR3. A D gene is named only where the DNA matches it firmly. The size entry is marked missing in some rows and otherwise reads once, few, many or a size class.

d_gene: NA; j_gene: TRBJ2-1; abundance: NA; v_gene: TRBV9; CDR3nt: TGTGCCAGCAGCGAGATCGGAGGGCTTTTTGGAGATGAGCAGTTCTTC; CDR3aa: CASSEIGGLFGDEQFF
d_gene: TRBD1; j_gene: TRBJ2-3; abundance: NA; v_gene: TRBV5-1; CDR3nt: TGCGCCAGCAGCCGAACGGGACAGCCGAGCACAGATACGCAGTATTTT; CDR3aa: CASSRTGQPSTDTQYF
d_gene: NA; j_gene: TRBJ2-7; abundance: NA; v_gene: TRBV6-1; CDR3nt: TGTGCCAGCAGTGTTAGCACGGTAGCCTACGAGCAGTACTTC; CDR3aa: CASSVSTVAYEQYF
d_gene: TRBD2; j_gene: TRBJ2-5; abundance: few; v_gene: TRBV7-2; CDR3nt: TGTGCCAGCAGCTTACGGGGGGCTAGCGGGAGGGGGGGTGTTGTGGAGACCCAGTACTTC; CDR3aa: CASSLRGASGRGGVVETQYF
d_gene: NA; j_gene: TRBJ2-1; abundance: many; v_gene: TRBV25-1; CDR3nt: TGTGCCAGCAGCGCGGGACAGTCAGCCTACAATGAGCAGTTCTTC; CDR3aa: CASSAGQSAYNEQFF
d_gene: NA; j_gene: TRBJ2-1; abundance: many; v_gene: TRBV5-1; CDR3nt: TGCGCCAGCAGCTTTCTTGCGGGGAATACTGAGCAGTTCTTC; CDR3aa: CASSFLAGNTEQFF
d_gene: TRBD2; j_gene: TRBJ2-7; abundance: NA; v_gene: TRBV7-2; CDR3nt: TGTGCCAGCAGCCAATTAGCGGGAAAGTACGAGCAGTACTTC; CDR3aa: CASSQLAGKYEQYF
d_gene: NA; j_gene: TRBJ2-5; abundance: many; v_gene: TRBV28; CDR3nt: TGTGCCAGCAGTTCAACCCCCCAAGGGTACTGGGGGAGGGAGACCCAGTACTTC; CDR3aa: CASSSTPQGYWGRETQYF
d_gene: NA; j_gene: TRBJ2-1; abundance: many; v_gene: TRBV6-1; CDR3nt: TGTGCCAGCAGTGAAGTGGGGTACCATGAGCAGTTCTTC; CDR3aa: CASSEVGYHEQFF
d_gene: TRBD2; j_gene: TRBJ2-7; abundance: many; v_gene: TRBV7-2; CDR3nt: TGTGCCAGCAGCACCCCGGGAGGGAGATACGAGCAGTACTTC; CDR3aa: CASSTPGGRYEQYF
d_gene: TRBD1; j_gene: TRBJ1-2; abundance: few; v_gene: TRBV5-4; CDR3nt: TGTGCCAGCAGCTTTTATACAGGGGGCGCAAATGGCTACACCTTC; CDR3aa: CASSFYTGGANGYTF